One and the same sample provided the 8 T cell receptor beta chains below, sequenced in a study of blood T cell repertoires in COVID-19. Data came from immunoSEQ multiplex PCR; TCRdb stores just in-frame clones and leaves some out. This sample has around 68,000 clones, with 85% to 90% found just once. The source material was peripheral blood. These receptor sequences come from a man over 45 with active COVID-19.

The CDR3 loop reads CASSLVGQGRTDTQYF. CDR3 nucleotides: TGCGCCAGCAGCTTGGTAGGACAGGGTCGCACAGATACGCAGTATTTT. The V gene is TRBV5-1, the J gene TRBJ2-3; 8 bases fit TRBD1. CDR3 length: 16 amino acids. Germline assignment: CDR1 SGHRS and CDR2 YFSETQ. The V and J ends lost 0 bases and 1 base, in that order; junction bases with no gene match: 4. The entire variable domain, with the rest obtained from reference TRBV5-1 and TRBJ2-3, is as follows: KAGVTQTPRYLIKTRGQQVTLSCSPISGHRSVSWYQQTPGQGLQFLFEYFSETQRNKGNFPGRFSGRQFSNSRSEMNVSTLELGDSALYLCASSLVGQGRTDTQYFGPGTRLTVL.

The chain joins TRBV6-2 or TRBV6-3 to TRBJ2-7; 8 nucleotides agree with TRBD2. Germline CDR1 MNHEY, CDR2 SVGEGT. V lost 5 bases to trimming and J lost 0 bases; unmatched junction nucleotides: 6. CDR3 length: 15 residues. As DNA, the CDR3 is TGTGCCAGCAGTAAGCTAGCGGGCTTCTCCTACGAGCAGTACTTC. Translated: CASSKLAGFSYEQYF.

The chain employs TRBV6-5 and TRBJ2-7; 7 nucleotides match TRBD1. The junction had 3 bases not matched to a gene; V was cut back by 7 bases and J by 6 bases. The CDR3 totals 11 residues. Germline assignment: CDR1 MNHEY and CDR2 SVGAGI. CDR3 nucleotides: TGTGCCAGCAAGGGGGCGGGCGAGCAGTACTTC. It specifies CASKGAGEQYF.

CDR3 protein: CASSWGTENSPLHF. The CDR3 DNA sequence: TGTGCCAGCAGCTGGGGGACAGAGAATTCACCCCTCCACTTT. The rearrangement links TRBV11-2 to TRBJ1-6; 7 bases align to TRBD1. J was trimmed by 7 bases and V by 4 bases; bases with no gene match: 4. Germline V gene sequence: CDR1 SGHAT, CDR2 FQNNGV. This CDR3 region has 14 residues.

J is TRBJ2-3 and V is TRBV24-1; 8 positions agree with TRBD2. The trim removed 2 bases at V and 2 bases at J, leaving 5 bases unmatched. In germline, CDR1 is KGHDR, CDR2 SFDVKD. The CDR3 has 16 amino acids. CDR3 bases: TGTGCCACCAGTGATTCATCTAGCGGGTACACAGATACGCAGTATTTT. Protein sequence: CATSDSSSGYTDTQYF.

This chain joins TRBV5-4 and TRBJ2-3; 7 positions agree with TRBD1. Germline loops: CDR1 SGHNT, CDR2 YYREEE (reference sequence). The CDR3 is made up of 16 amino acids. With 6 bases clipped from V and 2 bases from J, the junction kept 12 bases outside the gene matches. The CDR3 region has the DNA TGTGCCAGCAACATCCAGAACAGGGGCGCCACAGATACGCAGTATTTT. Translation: CASNIQNRGATDTQYF.

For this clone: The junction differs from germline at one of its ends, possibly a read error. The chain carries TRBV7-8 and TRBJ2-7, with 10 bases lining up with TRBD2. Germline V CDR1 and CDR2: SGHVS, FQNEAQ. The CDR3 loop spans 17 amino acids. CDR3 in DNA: TGTGCCAGCAGCCTAGCCCTAGCGGGGGAAAAGGGCTACGAGCAGTACTTC. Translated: CASSLALAGEKGYEQYF. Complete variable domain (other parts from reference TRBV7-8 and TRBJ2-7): GAGVSQSPRYKVAKRGQDVALRCDPISGHVSLFWYQQALGQGPEFLTYFQNEAQLDKSGLPSDRFFAERPEGSVSTLKIQRTQQEDSAVYLCASSLALAGEKGYEQYFGPGTRLTVT.

The CDR3, as DNA: TGTGCCAGCAGCCTGGGGACAGGGGTCACAGATACGCAGTATTTT. Amino acid sequence: CASSLGTGVTDTQYF. The genes are TRBV7-9 and TRBJ2-3, with TRBD1 matching 10 bases. J lost 2 bases, V lost 5 bases, and 4 bases had no gene match. This CDR3 is 15 amino acids long. CDR1 and CDR2 from the germline V gene are SEHNR and FQNEAQ (reference sequence).